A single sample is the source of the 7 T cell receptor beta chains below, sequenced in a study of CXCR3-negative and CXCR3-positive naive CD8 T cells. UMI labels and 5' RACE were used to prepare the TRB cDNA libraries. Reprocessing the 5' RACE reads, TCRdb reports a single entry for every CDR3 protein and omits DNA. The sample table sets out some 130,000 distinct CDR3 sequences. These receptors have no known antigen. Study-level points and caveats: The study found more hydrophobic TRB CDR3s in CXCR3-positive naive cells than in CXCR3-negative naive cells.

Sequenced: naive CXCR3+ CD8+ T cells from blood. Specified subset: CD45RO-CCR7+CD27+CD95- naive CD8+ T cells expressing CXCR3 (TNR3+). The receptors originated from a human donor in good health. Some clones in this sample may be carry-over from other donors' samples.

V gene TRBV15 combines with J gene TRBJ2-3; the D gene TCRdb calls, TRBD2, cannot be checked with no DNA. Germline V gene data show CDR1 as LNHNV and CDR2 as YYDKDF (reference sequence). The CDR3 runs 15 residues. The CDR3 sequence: CATSAGGAVTDTQYF.

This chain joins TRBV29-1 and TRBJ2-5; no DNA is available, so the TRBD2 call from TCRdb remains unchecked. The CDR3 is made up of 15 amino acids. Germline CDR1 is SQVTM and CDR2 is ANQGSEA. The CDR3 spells CSVEGLAGEVETQYF.

CDR3: CASSGKAGEQFF. V usage is TRBV9 and J usage is TRBJ2-1. CDR3 length: 12 residues. Per the germline V gene, CDR1 is SGDLS and CDR2 is YYNGEE.

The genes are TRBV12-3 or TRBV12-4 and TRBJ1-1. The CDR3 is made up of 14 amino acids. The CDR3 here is CASRRTTRDFGAFF.

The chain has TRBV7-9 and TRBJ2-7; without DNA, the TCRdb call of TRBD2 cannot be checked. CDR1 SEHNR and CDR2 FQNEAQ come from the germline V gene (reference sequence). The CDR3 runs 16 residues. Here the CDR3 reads CASSLGGTSGTNHRDF.

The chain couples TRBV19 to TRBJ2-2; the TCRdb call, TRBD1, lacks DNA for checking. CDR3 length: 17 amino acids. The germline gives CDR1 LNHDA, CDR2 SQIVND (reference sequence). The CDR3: CASKAGPGTGNTGELFF.

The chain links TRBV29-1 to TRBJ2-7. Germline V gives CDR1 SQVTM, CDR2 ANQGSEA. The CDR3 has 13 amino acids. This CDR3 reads CSVEFGLGNEQYF.